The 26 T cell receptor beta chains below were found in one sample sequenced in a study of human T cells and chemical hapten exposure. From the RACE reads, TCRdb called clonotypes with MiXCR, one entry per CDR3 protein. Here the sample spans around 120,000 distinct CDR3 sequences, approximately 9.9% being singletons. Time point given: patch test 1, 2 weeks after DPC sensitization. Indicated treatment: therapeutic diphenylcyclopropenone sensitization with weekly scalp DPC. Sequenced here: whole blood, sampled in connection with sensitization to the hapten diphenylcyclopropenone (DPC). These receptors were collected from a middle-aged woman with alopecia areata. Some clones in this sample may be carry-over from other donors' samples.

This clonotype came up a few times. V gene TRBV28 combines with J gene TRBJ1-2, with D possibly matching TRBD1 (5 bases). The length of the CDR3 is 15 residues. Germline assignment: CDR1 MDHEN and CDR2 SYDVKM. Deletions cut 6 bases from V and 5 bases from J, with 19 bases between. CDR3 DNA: TGTGCCAGCAGAACCCCGGGTGGAGGGGCGTATGGCTACACCTTC. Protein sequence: CASRTPGGGAYGYTF.

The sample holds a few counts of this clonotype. The chain's CDR3 is CATSDPRQGGETQYF. DNA for the CDR3: TGTGCCACCAGTGACCCCCGACAGGGGGGAGAGACCCAGTACTTC. The J gene is TRBJ2-5, the V gene TRBV24-1; 9 nucleotides agree with TRBD1. The CDR3 is 15 amino acids. Germline-derived CDR1 and CDR2 are KGHDR and SFDVKD. V trimming: 4 bases; J trimming: 4 bases; junction bases outside the gene matches: 6.

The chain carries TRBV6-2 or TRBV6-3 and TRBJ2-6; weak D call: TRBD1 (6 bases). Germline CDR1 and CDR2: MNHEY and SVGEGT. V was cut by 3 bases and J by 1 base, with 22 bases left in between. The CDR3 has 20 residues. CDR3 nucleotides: TGTGCCAGCAGTTATCAGGGGTTGTTACCCGCTAATTCTGGGGCCAACGTCCTGACTTTC. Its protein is CASSYQGLLPANSGANVLTF.

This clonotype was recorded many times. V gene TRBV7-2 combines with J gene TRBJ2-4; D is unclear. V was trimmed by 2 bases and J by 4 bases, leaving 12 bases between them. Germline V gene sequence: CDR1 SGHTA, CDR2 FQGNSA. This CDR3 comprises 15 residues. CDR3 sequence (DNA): TGTGCCAGCAGCTTAATGAGATCCACGAAAAACATTCAGTACTTC. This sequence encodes CASSLMRSTKNIQYF.

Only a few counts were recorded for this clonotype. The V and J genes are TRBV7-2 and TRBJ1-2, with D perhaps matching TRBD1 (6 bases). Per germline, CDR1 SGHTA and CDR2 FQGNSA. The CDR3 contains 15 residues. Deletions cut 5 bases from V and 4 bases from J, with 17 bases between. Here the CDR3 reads CASSRPQGFPYGYTF. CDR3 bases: TGTGCCAGCAGCCGACCTCAGGGGTTCCCCTATGGCTACACCTTC.

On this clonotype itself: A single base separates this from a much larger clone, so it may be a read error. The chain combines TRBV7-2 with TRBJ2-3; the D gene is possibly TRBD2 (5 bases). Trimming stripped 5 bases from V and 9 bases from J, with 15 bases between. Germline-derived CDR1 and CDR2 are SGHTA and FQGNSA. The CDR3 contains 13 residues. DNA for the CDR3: TGTGCCAGCAGCCCGGCCCCTAGGGAGACGCAGTATTTT. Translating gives CASSPAPRETQYF.

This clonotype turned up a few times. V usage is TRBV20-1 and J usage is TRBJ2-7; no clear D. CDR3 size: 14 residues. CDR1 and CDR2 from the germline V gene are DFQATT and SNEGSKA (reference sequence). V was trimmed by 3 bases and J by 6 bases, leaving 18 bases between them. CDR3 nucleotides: TGCAGTGCTAGCCCGCCGTTAGTGGCATCCGAGCAGTACTTC. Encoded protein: CSASPPLVASEQYF.

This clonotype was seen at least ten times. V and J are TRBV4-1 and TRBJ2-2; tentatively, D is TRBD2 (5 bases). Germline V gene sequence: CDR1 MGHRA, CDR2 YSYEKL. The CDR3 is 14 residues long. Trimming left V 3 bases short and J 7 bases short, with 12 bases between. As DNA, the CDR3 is TGCGCCAGCAGCCACCCCCTACGGGGCGGGGAGCTGTTTTTT. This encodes CASSHPLRGGELFF.

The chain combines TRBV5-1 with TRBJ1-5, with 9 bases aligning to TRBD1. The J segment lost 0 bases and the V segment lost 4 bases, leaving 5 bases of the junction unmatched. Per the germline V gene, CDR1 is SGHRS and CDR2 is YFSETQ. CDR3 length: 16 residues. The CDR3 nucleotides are TGCGCCAGCAGCCCGGGGACAGGGATTAGCAATCAGCCCCAGCATTTT. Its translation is CASSPGTGISNQPQHF. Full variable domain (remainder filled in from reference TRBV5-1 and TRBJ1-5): KAGVTQTPRYLIKTRGQQVTLSCSPISGHRSVSWYQQTPGQGLQFLFEYFSETQRNKGNFPGRFSGRQFSNSRSEMNVSTLELGDSALYLCASSPGTGISNQPQHFGDGTRLSIL.

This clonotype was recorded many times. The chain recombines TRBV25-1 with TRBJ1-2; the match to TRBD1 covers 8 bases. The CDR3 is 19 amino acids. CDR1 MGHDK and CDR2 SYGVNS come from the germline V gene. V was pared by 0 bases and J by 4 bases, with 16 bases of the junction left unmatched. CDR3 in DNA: TGTGCCAGCAGTGAATATGCCCCACGACAGGGGACTTCGAGCTATGGCTACACCTTC. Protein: CASSEYAPRQGTSSYGYTF.

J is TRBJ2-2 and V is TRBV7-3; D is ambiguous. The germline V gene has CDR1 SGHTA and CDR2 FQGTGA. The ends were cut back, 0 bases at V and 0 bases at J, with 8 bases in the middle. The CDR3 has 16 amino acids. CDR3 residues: CASSLTGTTNTGELFF. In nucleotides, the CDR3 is TGTGCCAGCAGCTTAACAGGAACCACGAACACCGGGGAGCTGTTTTTT. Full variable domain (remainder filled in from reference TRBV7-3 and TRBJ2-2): GAGVSQTPSNKVTEKGKYVELRCDPISGHTALYWYRQSLGQGPEFLIYFQGTGAADDSGLPNDRFFAVRPEGSVSTLKIQRTERGDSAVYLCASSLTGTTNTGELFFGEGSRLTVL.

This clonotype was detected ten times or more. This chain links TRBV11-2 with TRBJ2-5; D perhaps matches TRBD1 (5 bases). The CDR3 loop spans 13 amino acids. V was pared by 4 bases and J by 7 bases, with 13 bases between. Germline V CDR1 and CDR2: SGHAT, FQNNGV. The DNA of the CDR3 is TGTGCCAGCAGCTCACAGGACCCCTGGACCCAGTACTTC. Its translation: CASSSQDPWTQYF.

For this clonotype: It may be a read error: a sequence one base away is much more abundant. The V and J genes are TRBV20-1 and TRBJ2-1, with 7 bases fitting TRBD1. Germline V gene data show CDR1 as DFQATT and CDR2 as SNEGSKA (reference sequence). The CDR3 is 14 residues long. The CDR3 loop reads CSARDIRGPNEQLF. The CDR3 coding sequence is TGCAGTGCTAGAGATATTAGGGGGCCCAATGAGCAGTTGTTC.

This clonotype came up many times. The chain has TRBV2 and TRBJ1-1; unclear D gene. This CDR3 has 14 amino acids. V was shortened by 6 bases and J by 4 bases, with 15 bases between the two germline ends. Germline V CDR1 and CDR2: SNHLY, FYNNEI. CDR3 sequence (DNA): TGTGCCAGCAGCCCAACCACAACGGGCACTGAAGCTTTCTTT. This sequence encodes CASSPTTTGTEAFF.

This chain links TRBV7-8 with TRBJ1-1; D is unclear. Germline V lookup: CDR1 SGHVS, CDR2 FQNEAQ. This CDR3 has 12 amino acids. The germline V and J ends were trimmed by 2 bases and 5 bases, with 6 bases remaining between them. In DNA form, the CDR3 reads TGTGCCAGCAGCTTATCCTGGACTGAAGCTTTCTTT. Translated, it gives CASSLSWTEAFF.

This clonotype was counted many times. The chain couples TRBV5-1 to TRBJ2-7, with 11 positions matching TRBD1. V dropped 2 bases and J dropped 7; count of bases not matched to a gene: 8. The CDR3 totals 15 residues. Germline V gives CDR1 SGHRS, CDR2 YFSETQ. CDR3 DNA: TGCGCCAGCAGCTTACACGGACAGGGGGCAGGGGAGCAGTACTTC. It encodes CASSLHGQGAGEQYF.

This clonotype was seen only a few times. The DNA of the CDR3 is TGTGCCAGCAGTTCCAACAGAGGAGCAAACACCATATATTTT. It translates to CASSSNRGANTIYF. This chain links TRBV12-3 or TRBV12-4 with TRBJ1-3, with D unresolved. The CDR3 has 14 amino acids. V was cut by 4 bases and J by 6 bases, with 13 bases left in between.

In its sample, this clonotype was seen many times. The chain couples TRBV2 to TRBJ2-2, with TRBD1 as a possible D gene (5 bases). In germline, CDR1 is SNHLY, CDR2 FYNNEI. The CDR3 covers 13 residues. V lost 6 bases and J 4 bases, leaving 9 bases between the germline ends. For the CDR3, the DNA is TGTGCCAGCAGCTACAGGTTCACCGGGGAGCTGTTTTTT. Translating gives CASSYRFTGELFF.

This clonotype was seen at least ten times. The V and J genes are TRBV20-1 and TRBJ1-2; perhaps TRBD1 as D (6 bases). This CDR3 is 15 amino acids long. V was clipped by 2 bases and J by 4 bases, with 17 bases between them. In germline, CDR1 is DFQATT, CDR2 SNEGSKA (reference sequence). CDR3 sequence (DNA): TGCAGTGCTAGAAGGGGGGAGGGGCTTAGCTATGGCTACACCTTC. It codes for CSARRGEGLSYGYTF.

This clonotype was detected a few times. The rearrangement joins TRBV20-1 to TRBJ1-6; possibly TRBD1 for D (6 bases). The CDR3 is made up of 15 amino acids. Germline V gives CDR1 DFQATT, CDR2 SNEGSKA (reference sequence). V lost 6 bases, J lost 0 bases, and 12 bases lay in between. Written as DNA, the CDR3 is TGCAGTGCGATACAGGGAATCTCCTATAATTCACCCCTCCACTTT. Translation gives CSAIQGISYNSPLHF.

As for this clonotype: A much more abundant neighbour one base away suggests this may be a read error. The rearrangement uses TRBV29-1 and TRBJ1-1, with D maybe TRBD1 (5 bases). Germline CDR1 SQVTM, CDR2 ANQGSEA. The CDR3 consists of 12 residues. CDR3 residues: CSVKQANTKAFF. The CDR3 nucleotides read TGCAGCGTCAAACAGGCTAACACTAAAGCTTTCTTT. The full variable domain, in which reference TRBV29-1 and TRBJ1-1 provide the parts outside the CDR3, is SAVISQKPSRDICQRGTSLTIQCQVDSQVTMMFWYRQQPGQSLTLIATANQGSEATYESGFVIDKFPISRPNLTFSTLTVSNMSPEDSSIYLCSVKQANTKAFFGQGTRLTVV.

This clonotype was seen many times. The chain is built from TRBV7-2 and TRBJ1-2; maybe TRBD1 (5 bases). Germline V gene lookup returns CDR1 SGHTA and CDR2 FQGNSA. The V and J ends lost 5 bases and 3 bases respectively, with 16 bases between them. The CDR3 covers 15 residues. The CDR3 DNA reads TGTGCCAGCAGCCCAACGGCAGGGTGGTACTATGGCTACACCTTC. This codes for CASSPTAGWYYGYTF.

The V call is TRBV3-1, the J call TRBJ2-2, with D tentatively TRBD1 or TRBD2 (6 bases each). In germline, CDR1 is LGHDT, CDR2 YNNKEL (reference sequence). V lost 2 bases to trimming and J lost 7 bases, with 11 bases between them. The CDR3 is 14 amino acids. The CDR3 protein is CASSQRGANGELFF. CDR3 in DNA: TGTGCCAGCAGCCAAAGGGGGGCGAACGGGGAGCTGTTTTTT.

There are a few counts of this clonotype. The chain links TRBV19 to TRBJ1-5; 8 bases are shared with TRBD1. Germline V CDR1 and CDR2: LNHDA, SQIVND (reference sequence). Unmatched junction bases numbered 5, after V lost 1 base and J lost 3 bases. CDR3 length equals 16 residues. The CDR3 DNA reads TGTGCCAGTAGTATAGTGACAGGGGATGACAATCAGCCCCAGCATTTT. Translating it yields CASSIVTGDDNQPQHF.

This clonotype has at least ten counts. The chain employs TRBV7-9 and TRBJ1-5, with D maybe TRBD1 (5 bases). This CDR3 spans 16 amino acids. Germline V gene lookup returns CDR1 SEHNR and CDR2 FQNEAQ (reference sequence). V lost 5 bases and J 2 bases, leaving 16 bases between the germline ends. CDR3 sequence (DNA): TGTGCCAGCAGCCCCGGACGGGGGAATCGCAATCAGCCCCAGCATTTT. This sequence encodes CASSPGRGNRNQPQHF.

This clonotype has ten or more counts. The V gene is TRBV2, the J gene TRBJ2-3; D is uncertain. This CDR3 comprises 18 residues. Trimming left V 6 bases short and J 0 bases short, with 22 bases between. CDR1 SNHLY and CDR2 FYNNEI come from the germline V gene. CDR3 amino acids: CASSVRPSYYTSTDTQYF. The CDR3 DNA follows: TGTGCCAGCAGCGTACGGCCTTCCTACTATACTAGCACAGATACGCAGTATTTT.